Presented here are 20 T cell receptor beta chains from one specimen sequenced in a study of blood T cell repertoires in COVID-19 (dated by TCRdb to 2018 to 2021). The library was prepared using the immunoSEQ multiplex PCR assay. Entries here come from immuneACCESS through TCRdb and include only in-frame sequences with V and J called. Some clones fail to appear in such tables; in the studies checked, an unresolved V gene covers under half of the shortfall, and the cause of the remainder is unknown. In all, the sample holds under 200,000 clones, and roughly 84% of those were seen once. 10% to 15% of the sample belongs to the ten largest clones. Sequencing was performed on PBMCs or T cells enriched from blood (not recorded which). The receptors were sampled from a woman in her sixties who had recovered from COVID-19.

The chain joins TRBV5-1 to TRBJ2-1; maybe TRBD1 (6 bases). V shed 6 bases and J shed 8 bases, with 9 bases lying between them. In germline, CDR1 is SGHRS, CDR2 YFSETQ. The CDR3 loop spans 11 amino acids. CDR3 sequence (DNA): TGCGCCAGCATACAGGGCCATGAGCAGTTCTTC. This encodes CASIQGHEQFF.

Only a few counts were recorded for this clone. This chain links TRBV4-1 with TRBJ1-4, with D tentatively TRBD1 (6 bases). Germline V gene data show CDR1 as MGHRA and CDR2 as YSYEKL. The length of the CDR3 is 15 residues. V was clipped by 1 base and J by 7 bases, with 13 bases between them. The CDR3 DNA follows: TGCGCCAGCAGCCAAGTTGGGACATCCGGTGAAAAACTGTTTTTT. Translation: CASSQVGTSGEKLFF.

V usage is TRBV15 and J usage is TRBJ2-7; TRBD1 agrees at 7 bases. The V gene's germline CDR1 is LNHNV and CDR2 YYDKDF (reference sequence). The CDR3 covers 15 residues. V dropped 4 bases and J dropped 1; count of bases not matched to a gene: 7. CDR3 in amino acids: CATSTAGTASYEQYF. As DNA, the CDR3 is TGTGCCACCAGCACCGCCGGGACAGCTTCCTACGAGCAGTACTTC.

Points on this clone: Other DNA variants within this sample encode the same CDR3. The chain couples TRBV18 to TRBJ2-1; D is unresolved. V was cut by 3 bases and J by 6 bases, with 6 bases left in between. The CDR3 has 12 residues. Germline V gives CDR1 KGHSH, CDR2 LQKENI. The CDR3 loop reads CASSPSGNEQFF. The CDR3 region has the DNA TGTGCCAGCTCACCCTCGGGCAATGAGCAGTTCTTC.

The rearrangement uses TRBV7-9 and TRBJ2-1, with 9 nucleotides matching TRBD2. The trim removed 5 bases at V and 6 bases at J, leaving 8 bases unmatched. CDR1 and CDR2 (germline): SEHNR, FQNEAQ (reference sequence). The CDR3 extends over 15 amino acids. The CDR3 reads CASSQPGLAANEQFF. DNA of the CDR3: TGTGCCAGCAGCCAGCCGGGACTAGCCGCCAATGAGCAGTTCTTC.

This clone was detected only a few times. The chain uses TRBV27 and TRBJ2-6; TRBD1 might be the D (6 bases). The CDR3 loop spans 18 amino acids. The germline V gene has CDR1 MNHEY and CDR2 SMNVEV (reference sequence). The V end lost 6 bases, the J end lost 0 bases, and 18 bases lay between the germline ends. CDR3 DNA: TGTGCCAGCAGAACCTTTACAGGGTCCCACTCTGGGGCCAACGTCCTGACTTTC. Its protein is CASRTFTGSHSGANVLTF.

This clone has just a few counts. V gene TRBV29-1 combines with J gene TRBJ1-4; tentatively, D is TRBD1 (5 bases). The CDR3 is 11 residues long. Germline CDR1 SQVTM, CDR2 ANQGSEA. V gave up 4 bases and J gave up 8 bases, with 8 bases separating them. CDR3 nucleotides: TGCAGCGTTGGTGACAGAGAAAAACTGTTTTTT. Residues: CSVGDREKLFF.

The rearrangement links TRBV25-1 to TRBJ1-6; D uncertain. V lost 4 bases to trimming and J lost 7 bases, with 11 bases between them. The CDR3 spans 14 residues. Germline V gives CDR1 MGHDK, CDR2 SYGVNS. The CDR3 nucleotides are TGTGCCAGCAGTGCCCGAGCAGGCAATTCACCCCTCCACTTT. This codes for CASSARAGNSPLHF.

CDR3 in DNA: TGTGCCAGCAGCGGCACCGGGACAGCTATCTCCTACGAGCAGTACTTC. This codes for CASSGTGTAISYEQYF. This sequence joins TRBV7-9 and TRBJ2-7, with TRBD1 identical over 7 bases. Trimming at V came to 5 bases and at J to 0 bases, leaving 10 bases not matched to a gene. The CDR3 spans 16 residues. The germline V gene encodes CDR1 SEHNR and CDR2 FQNEAQ (reference sequence).

The V and J genes are TRBV28 and TRBJ1-1, with D possibly matching TRBD1 (6 bases). CDR1 MDHEN and CDR2 SYDVKM come from the germline V gene. The CDR3 spans 12 residues. Trimming left V 7 bases short and J 7 bases short, with 13 bases between. CDR3 protein: CASKQGEGEAFF. DNA of the CDR3: TGTGCCAGCAAACAGGGTGAAGGTGAAGCTTTCTTT. Using reference TRBV28 and TRBJ1-1 for the parts outside the CDR3, the full variable domain is DVKVTQSSRYLVKRTGEKVFLECVQDMDHENMFWYRQDPGLGLRLIYFSYDVKMKEKGDIPEGYSVSREKKERFSLILESASTNQTSMYLCASKQGEGEAFFGQGTRLTVV.

This clone was observed a single time. The genes are TRBV19 and TRBJ2-7; 8 nucleotides line up with TRBD2. Germline CDR1 LNHDA, CDR2 SQIVND (reference sequence). Trimming took 7 bases from V and 4 from J; bases not matched to a gene: 12. This CDR3 has 15 amino acids. For the CDR3, the DNA is TGTGCCAGTACCTTGGGCGTGAGCGGGGGATACGAGCAGTACTTC. This sequence encodes CASTLGVSGGYEQYF.

This clone was detected only once. V usage is TRBV21-1 and J usage is TRBJ2-5; the table assigns TRBD1, which was not confirmed against the DNA. TRBV21-1 is marked as a pseudogene. The CDR3 is 14 residues long. The DNA for the CDR3 is TGTGCCAGATCCGGACAGGCGTACCAAGAGACCCAGTACTTC. Its translation: CARSGQAYQETQYF.

This rearrangement joins TRBV5-4 to TRBJ2-3; 7 nucleotides match TRBD1. CDR1 and CDR2 from the germline V gene are SGHNT and YYREEE (reference sequence). Losses at the gene ends were 4 bases for V and 1 base for J; bases not matched to a gene: 0. The CDR3 runs 13 residues. CDR3 protein: CASSQGGTDTQYF. The CDR3 DNA reads as TGTGCCAGCAGCCAGGGGGGCACAGATACGCAGTATTTT.

Regarding this clone: The junction departs from the called germline gene at one end, perhaps through a read error. The V gene is TRBV7-9, the J gene TRBJ1-4, with 7 positions matching TRBD1. The CDR3 runs to 12 residues. Germline CDR1 SEHNR, CDR2 FQNEAQ (reference sequence). In nucleotides, the CDR3 is TGTGCCAGCAGCTTAGCGGGGGACAGCCCTTATTTT. It codes for CASSLAGDSPYF.

The gene calls are TRBV2 and TRBJ1-5; D not resolved. The CDR3 spans 14 residues. In germline, CDR1 is SNHLY, CDR2 FYNNEI. V dropped 4 bases and J dropped 2 bases, with 9 bases sitting between them. CDR3 DNA sequence: TGTGCCAGCAGTGTCGAGGCAGGCAATCAGCCCCAGCATTTT. As protein: CASSVEAGNQPQHF.

The V gene is TRBV9, the J gene TRBJ1-4, with 7 bases that match TRBD1. The CDR3 has 17 residues. V lost 0 bases, J lost 0 bases, and 5 bases stayed unmatched. The germline CDR1 and CDR2 sequences are SGDLS and YYNGEE. The DNA of the CDR3 is TGTGCCAGCAGCGTAGGAAGGGGGCGTGCAACTAATGAAAAACTGTTTTTT. This codes for CASSVGRGRATNEKLFF.

The chain is built from TRBV5-4 and TRBJ1-1; D is ambiguous. CDR3 length: 17 amino acids. Germline assignment: CDR1 SGHNT and CDR2 YYREEE (reference sequence). V was pared by 0 bases and J by 0 bases, with 15 bases between. In DNA form, the CDR3 reads TGTGCCAGCAGCTTGGATGGCAGCGGGCGAATGAACACTGAAGCTTTCTTT. Translation: CASSLDGSGRMNTEAFF.

This chain links TRBV28 with TRBJ2-1, with TRBD2 matching over 12 bases. CDR1 is MDHEN and CDR2 is SYDVKM in the germline V gene. The CDR3 is made up of 13 amino acids. With V trimmed by 4 bases and J by 13 bases, 5 bases remained unmatched. CDR3 nucleotides: TGTGCCAGCAGTTGGACTAGCGGGAAAAAACAGTTCTTC. Translating gives CASSWTSGKKQFF.

CDR3 sequence (DNA): TGTGCCAGCATCGGACAGGGGGACACTGAAGCTTTCTTT. Protein: CASIGQGDTEAFF. V usage is TRBV2 and J usage is TRBJ1-1, with 10 positions matching TRBD1. Germline CDR1 SNHLY, CDR2 FYNNEI. This CDR3 is 13 amino acids long. The V segment lost 7 bases and the J segment 3 bases; nucleotides outside the gene matches: 2.

The rearrangement joins TRBV2 to TRBJ2-2; D call uncertain. The CDR3 covers 13 residues. Looked up from germline, CDR1 is SNHLY and CDR2 is FYNNEI. Trimming took off 8 bases at V and 6 bases at J, with 13 bases between the two ends. Here the CDR3 DNA reads TGTGCCAGCGGCCCTCAAATGGCCGGGGAGCTGTTTTTT. Translating it yields CASGPQMAGELFF.